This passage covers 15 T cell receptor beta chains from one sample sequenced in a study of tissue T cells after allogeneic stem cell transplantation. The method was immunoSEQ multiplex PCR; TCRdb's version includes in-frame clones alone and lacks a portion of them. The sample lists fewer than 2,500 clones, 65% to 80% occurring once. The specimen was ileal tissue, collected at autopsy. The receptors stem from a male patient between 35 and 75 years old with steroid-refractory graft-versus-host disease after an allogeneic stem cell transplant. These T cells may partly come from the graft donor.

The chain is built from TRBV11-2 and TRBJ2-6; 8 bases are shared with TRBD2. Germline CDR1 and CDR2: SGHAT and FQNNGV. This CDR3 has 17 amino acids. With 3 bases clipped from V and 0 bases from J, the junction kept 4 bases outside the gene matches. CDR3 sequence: CASSFVSGGSGANVLTF. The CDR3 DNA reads TGTGCCAGCAGCTTTGTGAGCGGGGGCTCTGGGGCCAACGTCCTGACTTTC.

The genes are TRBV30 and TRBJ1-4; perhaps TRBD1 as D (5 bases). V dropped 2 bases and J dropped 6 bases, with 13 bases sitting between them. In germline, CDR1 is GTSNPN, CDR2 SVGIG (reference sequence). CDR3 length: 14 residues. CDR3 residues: CAWSWGGIDEKLFF. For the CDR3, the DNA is TGTGCCTGGAGTTGGGGGGGGATTGATGAAAAACTGTTTTTT.

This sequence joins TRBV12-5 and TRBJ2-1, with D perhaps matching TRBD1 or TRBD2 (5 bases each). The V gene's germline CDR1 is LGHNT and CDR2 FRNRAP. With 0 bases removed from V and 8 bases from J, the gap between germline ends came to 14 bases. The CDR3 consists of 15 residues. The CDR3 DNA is TGTGCTAGTGGTTTGGTCGAAGGGACCGGCGATGAGCAGTTCTTC. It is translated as CASGLVEGTGDEQFF.

The CDR3 region has the DNA TGTGCCAGCAGCTTCGGGACGGATTATGGCTACACCTTC. Protein product: CASSFGTDYGYTF. J is TRBJ1-2 and V is TRBV7-9, with D perhaps TRBD1 (5 bases). Germline CDR1 is SEHNR and CDR2 is FQNEAQ (reference sequence). The CDR3 consists of 13 residues. V lost 3 bases and J 5 bases, leaving 10 bases between the germline ends.

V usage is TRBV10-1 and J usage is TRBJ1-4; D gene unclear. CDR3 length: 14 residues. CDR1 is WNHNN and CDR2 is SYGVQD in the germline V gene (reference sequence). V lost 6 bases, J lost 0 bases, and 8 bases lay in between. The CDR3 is CASSPGSTNEKLFF. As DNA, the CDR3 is TGCGCCAGCAGCCCGGGATCAACTAATGAAAAACTGTTTTTT.

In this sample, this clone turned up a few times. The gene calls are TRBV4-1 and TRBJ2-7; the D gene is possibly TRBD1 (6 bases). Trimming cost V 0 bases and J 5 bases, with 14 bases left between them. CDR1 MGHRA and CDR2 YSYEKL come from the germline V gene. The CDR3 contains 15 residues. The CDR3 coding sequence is TGCGCCAGCAGCCAAGAAAGTGACAGGAACGACGAGCAGTACTTC. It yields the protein CASSQESDRNDEQYF.

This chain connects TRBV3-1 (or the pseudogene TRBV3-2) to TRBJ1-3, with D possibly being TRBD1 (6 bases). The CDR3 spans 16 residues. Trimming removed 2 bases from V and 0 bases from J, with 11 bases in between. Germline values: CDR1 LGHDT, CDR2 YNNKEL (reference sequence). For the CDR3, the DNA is TGTGCCAGCAGCCAACCTACAGGGAGCTCTGGAAACACCATATATTTT. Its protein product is CASSQPTGSSGNTIYF.

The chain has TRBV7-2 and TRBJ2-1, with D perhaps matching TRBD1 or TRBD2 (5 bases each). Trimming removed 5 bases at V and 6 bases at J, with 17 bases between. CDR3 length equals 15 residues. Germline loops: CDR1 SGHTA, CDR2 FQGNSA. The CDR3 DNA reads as TGTGCCAGCAGCCCCCGGTCCGGGGCTCGCAATGAGCAGTTCTTC. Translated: CASSPRSGARNEQFF.

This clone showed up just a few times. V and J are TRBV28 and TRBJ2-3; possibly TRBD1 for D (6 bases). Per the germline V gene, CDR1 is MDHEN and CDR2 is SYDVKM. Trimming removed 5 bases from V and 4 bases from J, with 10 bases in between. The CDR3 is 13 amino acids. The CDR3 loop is CASSKAGADTQYF. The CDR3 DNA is TGTGCCAGCAGTAAAGCAGGGGCAGATACGCAGTATTTT.

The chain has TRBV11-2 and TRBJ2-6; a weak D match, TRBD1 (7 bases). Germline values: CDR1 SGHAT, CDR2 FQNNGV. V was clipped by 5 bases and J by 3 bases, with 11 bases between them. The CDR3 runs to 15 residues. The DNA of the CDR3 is TGTGCCAGCAGCCAGGGGGGATATGGGGCCAACGTCCTGACTTTC. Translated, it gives CASSQGGYGANVLTF.

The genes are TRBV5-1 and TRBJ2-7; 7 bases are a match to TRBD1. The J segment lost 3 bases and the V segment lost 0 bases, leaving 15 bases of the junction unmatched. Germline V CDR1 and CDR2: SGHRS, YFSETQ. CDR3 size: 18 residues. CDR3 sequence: CASSLASTPTGKGYEQYF. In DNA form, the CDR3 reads TGCGCCAGCAGCTTGGCCTCAACCCCGACAGGGAAGGGCTACGAGCAGTACTTC.

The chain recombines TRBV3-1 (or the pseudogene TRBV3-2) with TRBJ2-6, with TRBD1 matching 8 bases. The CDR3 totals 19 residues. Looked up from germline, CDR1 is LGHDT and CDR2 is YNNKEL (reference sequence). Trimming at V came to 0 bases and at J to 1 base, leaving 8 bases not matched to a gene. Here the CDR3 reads CASSQDPAGGLSGANVLTF. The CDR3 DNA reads TGTGCCAGCAGCCAAGATCCCGCAGGGGGCCTATCTGGGGCCAACGTCCTGACTTTC.

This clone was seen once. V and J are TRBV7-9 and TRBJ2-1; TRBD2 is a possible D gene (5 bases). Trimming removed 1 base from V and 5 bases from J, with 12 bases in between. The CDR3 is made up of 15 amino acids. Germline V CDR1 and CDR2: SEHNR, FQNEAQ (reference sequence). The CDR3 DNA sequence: TGTGCCAGCAGCTTAGGGGCGGCGGGTCACAATGAGCAGTTCTTC. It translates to CASSLGAAGHNEQFF.

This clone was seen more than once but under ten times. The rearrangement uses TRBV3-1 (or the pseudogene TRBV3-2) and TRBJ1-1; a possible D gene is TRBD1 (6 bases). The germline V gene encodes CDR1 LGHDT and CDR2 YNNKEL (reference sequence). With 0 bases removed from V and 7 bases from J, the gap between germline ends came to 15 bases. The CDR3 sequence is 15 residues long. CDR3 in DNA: TGTGCCAGCAGCCAAGAAGGGTTCGGACAGCGTGAAGCTTTCTTT. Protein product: CASSQEGFGQREAFF.

The CDR3 nucleotides are TGTGCCAGCAGTTACGGACAGCACACCGGGGAGCTGTTTTTT. It encodes CASSYGQHTGELFF. The chain joins TRBV6-5 to TRBJ2-2; a possible D gene is TRBD1 (6 bases). The V gene's germline CDR1 is MNHEY and CDR2 SVGAGI. This CDR3 is 14 amino acids long. Trimming stripped 2 bases from V and 3 bases from J, with 7 bases between.